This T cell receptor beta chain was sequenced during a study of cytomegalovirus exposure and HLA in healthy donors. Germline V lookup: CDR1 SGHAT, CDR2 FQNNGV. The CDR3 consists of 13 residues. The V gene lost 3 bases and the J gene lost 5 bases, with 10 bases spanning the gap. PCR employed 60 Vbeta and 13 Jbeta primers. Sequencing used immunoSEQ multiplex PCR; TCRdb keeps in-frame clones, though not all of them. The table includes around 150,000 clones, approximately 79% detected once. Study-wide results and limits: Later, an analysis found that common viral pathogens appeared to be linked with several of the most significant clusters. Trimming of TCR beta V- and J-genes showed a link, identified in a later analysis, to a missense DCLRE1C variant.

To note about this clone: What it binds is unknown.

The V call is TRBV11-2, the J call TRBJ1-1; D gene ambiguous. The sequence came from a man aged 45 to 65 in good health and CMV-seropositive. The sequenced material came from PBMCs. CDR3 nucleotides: TGTGCCAGCAGCTTGAGTACCGGGACTGAAGCTTTCTTT. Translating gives CASSLSTGTEAFF.